These 5 T cell receptor beta chains originate from one sample sequenced in a study of control samples from healthy donors and cancer patients. Only in-frame clones appear in the TCRdb table, and some are missing; sequencing was by immunoSEQ multiplex PCR. The sample has tens of thousands of clones, about 94% seen once; the top ten hold less than 25%. The sample was PBMCs. The receptor set was obtained from a woman aged 45-65 years with head and neck cancer.

Judged by abundance, this clone is medium-sized. The chain recombines TRBV20-1 with TRBJ2-1; no definite D call. Germline values: CDR1 DFQATT, CDR2 SNEGSKA (reference sequence). The CDR3 totals 15 residues. V lost 3 bases and J 0 bases, leaving 12 bases between the germline ends. This CDR3 is CSASPDFSSYNEQFF. The CDR3 DNA is TGCAGTGCTAGTCCCGACTTCAGCTCCTACAATGAGCAGTTCTTC.

The rearrangement uses TRBV30 and TRBJ2-3; D is unresolved. Germline CDR1 is GTSNPN and CDR2 is SVGIG (reference sequence). CDR3 size: 14 residues. Trimming cost V 4 bases and J 0 bases, with 11 bases left between them. In DNA form, the CDR3 reads TGTGCCTGGACACAAGCACCTAGCACAGATACGCAGTATTTT. This codes for CAWTQAPSTDTQYF.

The rearrangement uses TRBV19 and TRBJ2-6; the match to TRBD1 covers 9 bases. Trimming cost V 6 bases and J 0 bases; bases outside gene matches: 6. CDR1 and CDR2 from the germline V gene are LNHDA and SQIVND (reference sequence). The CDR3 sequence is 17 residues long. CDR3: CASRRTGAYSGANVLTF. The CDR3 DNA reads TGTGCCAGTAGAAGGACAGGGGCCTACTCTGGGGCCAACGTCCTGACTTTC.

The V call is TRBV6-2 or TRBV6-3, the J call TRBJ2-2; 12 bases line up with TRBD2. J lost 5 bases, V lost 2 bases, and 6 bases had no gene match. In germline, CDR1 is MNHEY, CDR2 SVGEGT. The CDR3 spans 17 residues. CDR3 DNA: TGTGCCAGCAGTTACAAGGCTAGCGGGAGGGTAACCGGGGAGCTGTTTTTT. It is translated as CASSYKASGRVTGELFF.

The chain is built from TRBV24-1 and TRBJ2-3, with 14 bases matching TRBD2. The V and J ends lost 4 bases and 2 bases, in that order; junction bases with no gene match: 7. The CDR3 covers 18 residues. Germline assignment: CDR1 KGHDR and CDR2 SFDVKD. In DNA form, the CDR3 reads TGTGCCACCAGTGAGCTGCCGGGACTAGCGGGGGACACAGATACGCAGTATTTT. The encoded protein is CATSELPGLAGDTDTQYF.